This is a list of T cell receptor beta chains from one sample in a study of cytomegalovirus exposure and HLA in healthy donors. The table came from immunoSEQ multiplex PCR; TCRdb's copy has only in-frame clones and leaves some out. The table has fewer than 95,000 clones, 85% seen once. Input material: PBMCs. Receptors were obtained from a man aged 35 to 55 in good health and CMV-seropositive. Both conserved end residues are part of each CDR3. Each record gives: CDR3 protein, V gene, J gene.

CDR3aa: CASSEPSGGPKTQYF
v_gene: TRBV2
j_gene: TRBJ2-5

CDR3aa: CAVREGTEAFF
v_gene: TRBV25-1
j_gene: TRBJ1-1

CDR3aa: CAWKALRNQETQYF
v_gene: TRBV30
j_gene: TRBJ2-5

CDR3aa: CASSQMTSGAGDTQYF
v_gene: TRBV4-2
j_gene: TRBJ2-3

CDR3aa: CASSPQASGAYEQYF
v_gene: TRBV18
j_gene: TRBJ2-7

CDR3aa: CAISEAGGSQYEQYF
v_gene: TRBV10-3
j_gene: TRBJ2-7

CDR3aa: CASSRLVSSRDEQYF
v_gene: TRBV4-1
j_gene: TRBJ2-7

CDR3aa: CASSAEGAHGYTF
v_gene: TRBV11-3
j_gene: TRBJ1-2

CDR3aa: CASSPQQGNTEAFF
v_gene: TRBV7-9
j_gene: TRBJ1-1

CDR3aa: CASSATGNNEKLFF
v_gene: TRBV6-1
j_gene: TRBJ1-4

CDR3aa: CSSSSSTSGGILSYNEQFF
v_gene: TRBV7-9
j_gene: TRBJ2-1

CDR3aa: CASSPKLGDMNTGELFF
v_gene: TRBV7-3
j_gene: TRBJ2-2